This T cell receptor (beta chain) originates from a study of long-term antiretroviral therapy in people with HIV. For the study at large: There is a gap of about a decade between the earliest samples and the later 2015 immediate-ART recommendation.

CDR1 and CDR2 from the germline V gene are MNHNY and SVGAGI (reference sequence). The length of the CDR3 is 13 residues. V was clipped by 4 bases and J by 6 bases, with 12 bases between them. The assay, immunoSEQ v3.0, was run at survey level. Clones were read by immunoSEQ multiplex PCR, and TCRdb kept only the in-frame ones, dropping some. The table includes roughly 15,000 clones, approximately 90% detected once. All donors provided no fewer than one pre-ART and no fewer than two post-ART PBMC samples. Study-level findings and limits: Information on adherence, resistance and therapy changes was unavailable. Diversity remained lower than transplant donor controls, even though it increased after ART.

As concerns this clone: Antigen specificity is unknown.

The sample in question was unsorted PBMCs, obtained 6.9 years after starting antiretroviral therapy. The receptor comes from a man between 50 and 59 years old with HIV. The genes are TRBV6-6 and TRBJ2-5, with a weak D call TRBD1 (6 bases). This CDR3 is CASSLDSVKTQYF. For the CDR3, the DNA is TGTGCCAGCAGTTTGGACAGTGTTAAGACCCAGTACTTC.